What follows describes a single TCR beta chain. What it recognizes is unknown. The library protocol tagged individual cDNA molecules with unique molecular identifiers. TCRdb called the 5' RACE reads again in MiXCR, with one record for every CDR3 protein. This sample has 70,000 to 90,000 distinct CDR3 sequences, with under 11% found just once. This sample is drawn from a study of early T cells in non-severe SARS-CoV-2 infection. Points from the study as a whole: In VDJdb matching, anti-spike CD8 responses were favored while private and CD4 specificities went missing.

Germline V gene sequence: CDR1 PRHDT, CDR2 FYEKMQ (reference sequence). This CDR3 is built from 14 residues. Trimming pared 5 bases from V and 3 bases from J, leaving 14 bases between. The chain is built from TRBV13 and TRBJ2-7; a possible D gene is TRBD2 (5 bases). Material: whole blood, obtained at baseline. The sequence was collected from an adult who was a healthcare worker with PCR-confirmed SARS-CoV-2 infection or an uninfected control (not recorded which). The CDR3, as DNA: TGTGCCAGCAGCCCCGGACTGGCACACTACGAGCAGTACTTC. Protein product: CASSPGLAHYEQYF.